This note documents a single T cell receptor beta chain sequence. What it binds is unknown. Germline V gene data show CDR1 as SGHTA and CDR2 as FQGNSA. This CDR3 spans 18 amino acids. The V end lost 1 base, the J end lost 0 bases, and 16 bases lay between the germline ends. This entry is derived from a study of radiation and T cells in renal cell carcinoma. This sample's time point: blood 4 weeks post-SBRT, at nephrectomy. The treatment is: 15 Gy SBRT to primary tumor, nephrectomy 4 weeks later. Nephrectomy followed 15 Gy stereotactic body radiation by 4 weeks. Here immunoSEQ multiplex PCR was the method, and the copy in TCRdb shows in-frame clones only, minus some. Of around 100,000 clones in the sample, approximately 80% were seen once. Broader study findings: Baseline intratumoral clonotype presence is unknown without pretreatment biopsies. Top tumor clonotypes rose in blood 2 weeks post-radiation, then contracted.

The clonotype originates from a man aged 55 to 70 with renal cell carcinoma. The chain couples TRBV7-2 to TRBJ1-5; D possibly corresponds to TRBD1 (5 bases). The sequencing used blood, collected from a patient whose treatment included radiotherapy and nephrectomy. CDR3 protein: CASSLGWGSSYSNQPQHF. CDR3 coding DNA: TGTGCCAGCAGCTTAGGGTGGGGGAGCTCATATAGCAATCAGCCCCAGCATTTT.